One sample yielded the 27 T cell receptor beta chains listed below, sequenced in a study of T cells after yellow fever vaccination. TCRdb re-analysed the 5' RACE reads in MiXCR, keeping a single row per CDR3 protein. The table records approximately 110,000 distinct CDR3 sequences, 6% to 8% of them present only once. The sample was CD4+ T cells sorted from PBMCs, taken around 10 days after the first yellow fever vaccination. These receptors originate from a man between 18 and 29 years old who received the YFV17D yellow fever vaccine.

The table lists this clonotype with many counts. The V and J genes are TRBV29-1 and TRBJ2-3; D might be TRBD2 (6 bases). The CDR3 is made up of 12 amino acids. V dropped 3 bases and J dropped 8 bases, with 12 bases sitting between them. Germline V gene lookup returns CDR1 SQVTM and CDR2 ANQGSEA. CDR3 sequence: CSVDGGISTQYF. DNA for the CDR3: TGCAGCGTTGATGGGGGGATCAGTACGCAGTATTTT.

Concerning this clonotype: This could be a read error, since a much larger clone is one nucleotide away. The chain uses TRBV11-2 and TRBJ2-5, with D maybe TRBD1 (6 bases). In germline, CDR1 is SGHAT, CDR2 FQNNGV. CDR3 length: 13 residues. V gave up 3 bases and J gave up 5 bases, with 10 bases separating them. Here the CDR3 DNA reads TGTGCCAGCAGCTTGAGGGGGATTGAGACCCAGTACTTC. Protein: CASSLRGIETQYF.

This clonotype was seen many times. This chain uses TRBV7-6 with TRBJ2-5; possible D gene TRBD1, 6 bases. Looked up from germline, CDR1 is SGHVS and CDR2 is FNYEAQ. V lost 5 bases and J 2 bases, leaving 9 bases between the germline ends. This CDR3 has 13 amino acids. The CDR3 DNA follows: TGTGCCAGCAGCGAAGGGACACAAGAGACCCAGTACTTC. Amino acid sequence: CASSEGTQETQYF.

There are many counts of this clonotype. The chain joins TRBV4-1 to TRBJ2-2; D gene unclear. The CDR3 contains 17 residues. Germline-derived CDR1 and CDR2 are MGHRA and YSYEKL. The V and J ends lost 3 bases and 0 bases respectively, with 14 bases between them. The CDR3 reads CASSHTQDGANTGELFF. The CDR3 DNA is TGCGCCAGCAGCCATACGCAAGACGGCGCGAACACCGGGGAGCTGTTTTTT.

Many counts were recorded for this clonotype. This rearrangement joins TRBV14 to TRBJ2-3; weak D call: TRBD1 (6 bases). The CDR3 has 16 amino acids. Germline values: CDR1 SGHDN, CDR2 FVKESK. The V end lost 0 bases, the J end lost 2 bases, and 12 bases lay between the germline ends. The CDR3 nucleotides read TGTGCCAGCAGCCAAGATCCGACAGGACCCACAGATACGCAGTATTTT. Amino acids: CASSQDPTGPTDTQYF. The whole variable domain, remainder taken from reference TRBV14 and TRBJ2-3, is EAGVTQFPSHSVIEKGQTVTLRCDPISGHDNLYWYRRVMGKEIKFLLHFVKESKQDESGMPNNRFLAERTGGTYSTLKVQPAELEDSGVYFCASSQDPTGPTDTQYFGPGTRLTVL.

This clonotype appeared many times. The CDR3 bases are TGTGCCAGCAGCTTACGAGCGGGGAGCTCAGATACGCAGTATTTT. Residues: CASSLRAGSSDTQYF. The J gene is TRBJ2-3, the V gene TRBV7-3; 7 bases fit TRBD2. V was clipped by 2 bases and J by 4 bases; unmatched bases: 6. Germline assignment: CDR1 SGHTA and CDR2 FQGTGA. The CDR3 contains 15 residues. Looking up the rest from reference TRBV7-3 and TRBJ2-3 gives the full variable domain: GAGVSQTPSNKVTEKGKYVELRCDPISGHTALYWYRQSLGQGPEFLIYFQGTGAADDSGLPNDRFFAVRPEGSVSTLKIQRTERGDSAVYLCASSLRAGSSDTQYFGPGTRLTVL.

This chain uses TRBV20-1 with TRBJ2-6; D remains ambiguous. This CDR3 contains 16 residues. V gave up 3 bases and J gave up 4 bases, with 16 bases separating them. Germline V gives CDR1 DFQATT, CDR2 SNEGSKA (reference sequence). This CDR3 reads CSASPSTAPGANVLTF. The CDR3, as DNA: TGCAGTGCTAGCCCCTCGACGGCGCCCGGGGCCAACGTCCTGACTTTC.

This clonotype was seen ten or more times. The chain joins TRBV7-9 to TRBJ2-1; D perhaps matches TRBD1 (6 bases). CDR3 length: 13 residues. Germline V CDR1 and CDR2: SEHNR, FQNEAQ (reference sequence). V was clipped by 7 bases and J by 4 bases, with 11 bases between them. The CDR3 nucleotides are TGTGCCAGCATCTTGGACAGTTACAATGAGCAGTTCTTC. Translated, it gives CASILDSYNEQFF.

The table lists this clonotype with many counts. This chain joins TRBV13 and TRBJ2-7; D gene ambiguous. The germline CDR1 and CDR2 sequences are PRHDT and FYEKMQ (reference sequence). The CDR3 has 17 amino acids. V lost 1 base, J lost 0 bases, and 16 bases lay in between. In nucleotides, the CDR3 is TGTGCCAGCAGCTTAGAACGCCCGGGTGCTAGCTCCTACGAGCAGTACTTC. Its protein product is CASSLERPGASSYEQYF.

As concerns this clonotype: Given a much more abundant clone one base away, this may be a read error. V usage is TRBV18 and J usage is TRBJ1-1, with D possibly matching TRBD1 (6 bases). CDR1 and CDR2 from the germline V gene are KGHSH and LQKENI. CDR3 length: 15 residues. The CDR3 loop is CASSPGIGGSTEASF. CDR3 nucleotides: TGTGCCAGCTCACCCGGTATAGGGGGGAGCACTGAAGCTTCCTTT.

There are a few counts of this clonotype. V usage is TRBV5-1 and J usage is TRBJ2-3; 9 positions agree with TRBD1. The germline V gene encodes CDR1 SGHRS and CDR2 YFSETQ. Trimming at V came to 0 bases and at J to 8 bases, leaving 4 bases not matched to a gene. This CDR3 has 14 residues. The CDR3 spells CASSLGTGALTQYF. The CDR3 bases are TGCGCCAGCAGCTTGGGGACAGGGGCTCTTACGCAGTATTTT.

This clonotype was recorded many times. This rearrangement joins TRBV12-3 or TRBV12-4 to TRBJ2-7; 9 bases agree with TRBD1. This CDR3 spans 14 amino acids. Losses at the gene ends were 6 bases for V and 0 bases for J; bases not matched to a gene: 3. CDR3 amino acids: CASSRQGGSYEQYF. The CDR3 bases are TGTGCCAGCAGCCGACAGGGGGGCTCCTACGAGCAGTACTTC.

This clonotype was counted ten times or more. The chain employs TRBV6-2 or TRBV6-3 and TRBJ1-5; D is possibly TRBD1 (6 bases). The ends were cut back, 11 bases at V and 7 bases at J, with 15 bases in the middle. Germline loops: CDR1 MNHEY, CDR2 SVGEGT. There are 12 residues in the CDR3. This chain's CDR3 is CACNRVGQPQHF. CDR3 sequence (DNA): TGTGCCTGTAACAGGGTTGGGCAGCCCCAGCATTTT.

The gene calls are TRBV5-6 and TRBJ1-3; tentative D call: TRBD1 (5 bases). V was clipped by 4 bases and J by 9 bases, with 14 bases between them. Looked up from germline, CDR1 is SGHDT and CDR2 is YYEEEE. The CDR3 loop spans 13 amino acids. The CDR3 sequence is CASSPGDGITIYF. The DNA for the CDR3 is TGTGCCAGCAGCCCGGGGGATGGGATCACCATATATTTT.

This clonotype was seen at least ten times. The V and J genes are TRBV20-1 and TRBJ2-7; 7 bases align to TRBD1. The V and J ends lost 6 bases and 3 bases, in that order; junction bases with no gene match: 14. The CDR3 sequence is 15 residues long. Germline V gene data show CDR1 as DFQATT and CDR2 as SNEGSKA (reference sequence). The CDR3 bases are TGCAGTGCCCTCACCTTCGGGACAGCCGACTACGAGCAGTACTTC. It is translated as CSALTFGTADYEQYF.

Only a few counts were recorded for this clonotype. The chain employs TRBV5-1 and TRBJ2-1; 8 bases are a match to TRBD2. CDR3 length equals 16 residues. Germline V CDR1 and CDR2: SGHRS, YFSETQ. V was clipped by 4 bases and J by 0 bases; unmatched bases: 6. The CDR3 is CASSGRTSGSYNEQFF. In nucleotides, the CDR3 is TGCGCCAGCAGCGGCCGAACTAGCGGCTCCTACAATGAGCAGTTCTTC.

In its sample, this clonotype was seen many times. The chain has TRBV2 and TRBJ1-4; TRBD1 agrees at 11 bases. Germline V gives CDR1 SNHLY, CDR2 FYNNEI. V lost 6 bases to trimming and J lost 2 bases; unmatched junction nucleotides: 2. The CDR3 is 15 amino acids. CDR3 in amino acids: CASRRDRGTNEKLFF. CDR3 nucleotides: TGTGCCAGCAGGAGGGACAGGGGGACTAATGAAAAACTGTTTTTT.

This clonotype came up many times. The rearrangement links TRBV2 to TRBJ2-2; a possible D gene is TRBD2 (5 bases). Germline V gene lookup returns CDR1 SNHLY and CDR2 FYNNEI. Trimming took 4 bases from V and 6 from J, leaving 24 bases between them. The CDR3 has 18 residues. CDR3 sequence (DNA): TGTGCCAGCAGTGTGTTGGGCAGTACAGCAGACGGGGCCGGGGAGCTGTTTTTT. Protein product: CASSVLGSTADGAGELFF.

This clonotype appeared many times. CDR3 loop: CASRVPGQYTEAFF. CDR3 nucleotides: TGTGCCAGCAGGGTTCCGGGACAGTACACTGAAGCTTTCTTT. This chain connects TRBV7-2 to TRBJ1-1, with 7 nucleotides matching TRBD1. This CDR3 comprises 14 residues. J was trimmed by 3 bases and V by 6 bases; bases with no gene match: 7. Germline values: CDR1 SGHTA, CDR2 FQGNSA. The complete variable domain, with remaining parts taken from reference TRBV7-2 and TRBJ1-1, reads GAGVSQSPSNKVTEKGKDVELRCDPISGHTALYWYRQSLGQGLEFLIYFQGNSAPDKSGLPSDRFSAERTGGSVSTLTIQRTQQEDSAVYLCASRVPGQYTEAFFGQGTRLTVV.

This clonotype was found many times. The chain combines TRBV4-1 with TRBJ2-3, with D possibly matching TRBD2 (6 bases). V lost 4 bases to trimming and J lost 2 bases, with 10 bases between them. The germline V gene encodes CDR1 MGHRA and CDR2 YSYEKL. This CDR3 is built from 14 residues. CDR3 DNA sequence: TGCGCCAGCAGCCGACTAGGAACCACAGATACGCAGTATTTT. This gives the protein CASSRLGTTDTQYF.

This clonotype was recorded many times. The rearrangement links TRBV6-5 to TRBJ1-5; weak D call: TRBD1 (5 bases). Germline CDR1 reads MNHEY; CDR2 reads SVGAGI. V lost 4 bases and J 0 bases, leaving 13 bases between the germline ends. The CDR3 covers 16 residues. The DNA of the CDR3 is TGTGCCAGCAGTTCCGACAGAAGAGATAGCAATCAGCCCCAGCATTTT. Amino acid sequence: CASSSDRRDSNQPQHF.

The table lists this clonotype with many counts. The chain carries TRBV5-1 and TRBJ2-3; D is possibly TRBD1 or TRBD2 (5 bases each). The V end lost 1 base, the J end lost 1 base, and 10 bases lay between the germline ends. Germline lookup yields CDR1 SGHRS and CDR2 YFSETQ. CDR3 size: 15 residues. The CDR3 loop reads CASSLSGRGTDTQYF. The CDR3 coding sequence is TGCGCCAGCAGCTTGAGCGGCAGGGGCACAGATACGCAGTATTTT.

This clonotype came up many times. The chain combines TRBV11-1 with TRBJ2-1; 7 bases are shared with TRBD1. After removal of 5 bases from V and 5 bases from J, the junction contained 18 bases not matched to a gene. CDR1 SGHAT and CDR2 FQDESV come from the germline V gene (reference sequence). The CDR3 totals 18 residues. The CDR3 region is CASSPPPTTGSLHNEQFF. The CDR3 region has the DNA TGTGCCAGCAGCCCACCCCCCACGACAGGGTCCCTTCACAATGAGCAGTTCTTC.

This clonotype was detected a few times. The rearrangement joins TRBV6-2 or TRBV6-3 to TRBJ1-5; D gene ambiguous. Trimming took 4 bases from V and 6 from J, leaving 7 bases between them. Germline V gives CDR1 MNHEY, CDR2 SVGEGT. The CDR3 runs 12 residues. The CDR3 region is CASSSMGQPQHF. The CDR3 nucleotides read TGTGCCAGCAGTTCAATGGGTCAGCCCCAGCATTTT.

This clonotype was recorded at least ten times. The chain recombines TRBV7-2 with TRBJ2-7, with a weak D call TRBD1 (5 bases). The CDR3 totals 14 residues. V lost 1 base and J lost 5, with 12 bases in between. Germline V lookup: CDR1 SGHTA, CDR2 FQGNSA. In DNA form, the CDR3 reads TGTGCCAGCAGCTTAGTTTACAGGATAAACGAGCAGTACTTC. Translating gives CASSLVYRINEQYF. Full variable domain (missing parts from reference TRBV7-2 and TRBJ2-7): GAGVSQSPSNKVTEKGKDVELRCDPISGHTALYWYRQSLGQGLEFLIYFQGNSAPDKSGLPSDRFSAERTGGSVSTLTIQRTQQEDSAVYLCASSLVYRINEQYFGPGTRLTVT.

This clonotype occurred many times. This chain joins TRBV5-1 and TRBJ2-1; D may be TRBD1 or TRBD2 (5 bases each). This CDR3 contains 15 residues. The V and J ends lost 3 bases and 2 bases respectively, with 12 bases between them. Per the germline V gene, CDR1 is SGHRS and CDR2 is YFSETQ. The DNA of the CDR3 is TGCGCCAGCAGCTCAGGGCCCGGGACCTACAATGAGCAGTTCTTC. Its protein is CASSSGPGTYNEQFF.

By its share, this clonotype is medium-sized. Relative to the germline gene, one junction end is altered; a read error may explain this. This sequence joins TRBV5-1 and TRBJ1-1; unclear D gene. Germline assignment: CDR1 SGHRS and CDR2 YFSETQ. The CDR3 is 13 residues long. CDR3 sequence (DNA): TGTGCCAGCAGCCTAGTAGTGAACACTGAAGCTTTCTTT. Amino acids: CASSLVVNTEAFF.